These T cell receptor beta chains were read from a single sample in a study of blood T cell repertoires in COVID-19. Here immunoSEQ multiplex PCR was the method, and the copy in TCRdb shows in-frame clones only, minus some. The data hold about 200,000 clones, with approximately 84% observed a single time. Sample: PBMCs or T cells enriched from blood (not recorded which). These receptors all stem from a man aged 40-49 years who had recovered from COVID-19. Both conserved end residues are part of each CDR3. The D gene is left open where the match is weak. Only part of the rows carry a size: once, few, many, or a class if the clone is expanded.

d_call j_call v_call clone_size cdr3_nt cdr3_aa
TRBD1 TRBJ1-1 TRBV30 . TGTGCCTGGAGATTAACAGACAGGGTAAACACTGAAGCTTTCTTT CAWRLTDRVNTEAFF
TRBD1 TRBJ1-1 TRBV6-2/TRBV6-3 . TGTGCCAGCCGTTACGGGACAGCCCTGAGGAACACTGAAGCTTTCTTT CASRYGTALRNTEAFF
. TRBJ1-6 TRBV5-1 . TGCGCCAGCAGCTTGGACAGGAGTTCACCCCTCCACTTT CASSLDRSSPLHF
TRBD2 TRBJ2-7 TRBV18 few TGTGCCAGCTCACAAAACGGACTAGCGGGGGGCTCCTACGAGCAGTACTTC CASSQNGLAGGSYEQYF
. TRBJ1-5 TRBV19 . TGTGCCAGTAGGGCAACCCGGGGGCAGCCCCAGCATTTT CASRATRGQPQHF
. TRBJ1-4 TRBV4-2 . TGTGCCAGCAGCCAAGGGAAGGGGCGGGAAAAACTGTTTTTT CASSQGKGREKLFF
. TRBJ2-7 TRBV11-2 . TGTGCCAGCAGCAGCTCAAAATACTACATCTTCTACGAGCAGTACTTC CASSSSKYYIFYEQYF
TRBD1 TRBJ2-7 TRBV5-1 . TGCGCCAGCAGACTAGGGGGCCCGGTAAACGAGCAGTACTTC CASRLGGPVNEQYF
. TRBJ2-3 TRBV19 . TGTGCCAGTAGTATAGACCTCAAGACATTCCTTTACACAGATACGCAGTATTTT CASSIDLKTFLYTDTQYF
. TRBJ2-7 TRBV7-2 . TGTGCCAGCAGCTTAGGAACAGGGGGGGCGGAGCAGTACTTC CASSLGTGGAEQYF
. TRBJ1-2 TRBV19 . TGTGCCAGTAGTATTCCCCGGGTGGCAAGCTACACCTTC CASSIPRVASYTF
TRBD1 TRBJ1-1 TRBV4-3 . TGCGCCAGCAGCCAGAGGGGGCAGGGGGCCGCTGAAGCTTTCTTT CASSQRGQGAAEAFF
. TRBJ1-2 TRBV10-3 . TGTGCCATCAGAATGGGGGGGGGCCATGGCTACACCTTC CAIRMGGGHGYTF
. TRBJ2-2 TRBV21-1 . TGTGCCAGCAGCAAATTCAAGCGGGGGCCCACCGGGGAGCTGTTTTTT CASSKFKRGPTGELFF
TRBD2 TRBJ2-2 TRBV19 . TGTGCCAGCGGAAGGACTAGCGCGAACACCGGGGAGCTGTTTTTT CASGRTSANTGELFF
. TRBJ2-4 TRBV2 . TGTGCCAGCAGCAGTCCAGGGTGGTACTTC CASSSPGWYF
. TRBJ2-1 TRBV19 . TGTGCCAGTAGTATAGGGAGAGATAATGAGCAGTTCTTC CASSIGRDNEQFF
. TRBJ2-1 TRBV3-1/TRBV3-2 . TGTGCCAGCAGCCAAGACGGGCAGGGCACCTACAATGAGCAGTTCTTC CASSQDGQGTYNEQFF
. TRBJ1-1 TRBV3-1/TRBV3-2 . TGTGCCAGCAGCCAAGATTACAGGGTATTGTATGGGACTGAAGCTTTCTTT CASSQDYRVLYGTEAFF
. TRBJ2-2 TRBV9 . TGTGCCAGCAGCGTAGCCGACACCGGGGAGCTGTTTTTT CASSVADTGELFF
TRBD2 TRBJ2-1 TRBV18 . TGTGCCAGCTCACCACCGAGCGTTCGGGGGGATGAGCAGTTCTTC CASSPPSVRGDEQFF
. TRBJ2-5 TRBV4-1 . TGCGCCAGCAGCCCCGACCCGACTTCAGAGACCCAGTACTTC CASSPDPTSETQYF
TRBD2 TRBJ2-5 TRBV7-9 . TGTGCCAGCAGCCCCGTACCGGGACTAGCGGAGACCCAGTACTTC CASSPVPGLAETQYF
. TRBJ1-4 TRBV29-1 . TGCAGCGTTGTCTTTACGGGGACTACCGACGATGAAAAACTGTTTTTT CSVVFTGTTDDEKLFF
. TRBJ1-1 TRBV5-1 . TGCGCCAGCAGCTTGCAGACAGGAGAGAACACTGAAGCTTTCTTT CASSLQTGENTEAFF
. TRBJ1-2 TRBV12-3/TRBV12-4 few TGTGCCAGATCTGGCCCGAACTATGGCTACACCTTC CARSGPNYGYTF
. TRBJ1-2 TRBV9 . TGTGCCAGCAGCGGAACTAACAGGGCCGGGGGCTACACCTTC CASSGTNRAGGYTF